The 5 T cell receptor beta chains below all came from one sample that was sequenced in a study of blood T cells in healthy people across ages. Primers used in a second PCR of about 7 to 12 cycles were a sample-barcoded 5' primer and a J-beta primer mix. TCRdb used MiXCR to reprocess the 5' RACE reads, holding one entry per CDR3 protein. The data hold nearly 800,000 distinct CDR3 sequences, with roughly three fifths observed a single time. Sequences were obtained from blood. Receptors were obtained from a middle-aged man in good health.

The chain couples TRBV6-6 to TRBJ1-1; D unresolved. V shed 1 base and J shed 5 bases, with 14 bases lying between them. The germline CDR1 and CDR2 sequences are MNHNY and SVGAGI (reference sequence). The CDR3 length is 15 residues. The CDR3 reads CASSYFGLGGTEAFF. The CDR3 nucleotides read TGTGCCAGCAGTTACTTTGGGCTTGGAGGTACTGAAGCTTTCTTT.

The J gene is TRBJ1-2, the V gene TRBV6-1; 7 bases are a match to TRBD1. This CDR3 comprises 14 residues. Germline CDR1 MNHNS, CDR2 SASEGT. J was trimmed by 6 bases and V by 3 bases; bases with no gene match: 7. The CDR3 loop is CASSDHRGVNGYTF. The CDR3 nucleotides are TGTGCCAGCAGTGATCACAGGGGCGTCAATGGCTACACCTTC.

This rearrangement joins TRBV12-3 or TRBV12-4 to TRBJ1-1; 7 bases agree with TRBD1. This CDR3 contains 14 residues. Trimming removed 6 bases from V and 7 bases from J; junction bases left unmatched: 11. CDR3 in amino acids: CASRLKGGLSEAFF. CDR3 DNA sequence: TGTGCCAGCAGGTTAAAAGGGGGCTTAAGTGAAGCTTTCTTT.

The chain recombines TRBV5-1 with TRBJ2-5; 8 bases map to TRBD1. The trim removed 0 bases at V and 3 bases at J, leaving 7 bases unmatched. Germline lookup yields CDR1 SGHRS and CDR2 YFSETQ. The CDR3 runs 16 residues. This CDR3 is CASSLGGSGQEETQYF. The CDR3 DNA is TGCGCCAGCAGCTTGGGGGGATCGGGACAGGAAGAGACCCAGTACTTC.

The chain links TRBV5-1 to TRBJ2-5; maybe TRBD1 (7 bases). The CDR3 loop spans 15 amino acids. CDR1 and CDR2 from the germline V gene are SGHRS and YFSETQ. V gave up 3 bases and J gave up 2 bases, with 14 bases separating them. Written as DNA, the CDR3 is TGCGCCAGCAGCTCACAGGGGAGGAGGCAAGAGACCCAGTACTTC. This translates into CASSSQGRRQETQYF.